The present T cell receptor (beta chain) was sequenced within a study of CD8+ T cells in alopecia areata. The study's findings and limits: The study found TCR sharing across patients less clear than in mice, possibly for HLA reasons. Lesional tissue from the scalp (especially in alopecia totalis/universalis) showed higher clonality than normal scalp.

Details on this clone: Its target is unknown.

The authors extracted RNA and reverse transcribed it into cDNA as the sequencing template. Assay: immunoSEQ multiplex PCR; the TCRdb copy retains only in-frame clones and omits some. The profile shows over 100,000 clones, roughly three fifths of them singletons. This CDR3 is built from 14 residues. The J segment lost 5 bases and the V segment lost 5 bases, leaving 6 bases of the junction unmatched. CDR1 and CDR2 from the germline V gene are SGHDT and YYEEEE. Treatment here: oral pan-JAK inhibitor, 5-10 mg twice daily. The chain links TRBV5-6 to TRBJ1-5, with 8 bases fitting TRBD1. Source: CD8+ T cells sorted from blood, taken at week 24, from a patient treated with tofacitinib. The source is a human donor with alopecia areata. CDR3: CASSYRQGHQPQHF. CDR3 bases: TGTGCCAGCAGTTATCGACAGGGGCATCAGCCCCAGCATTTT.